A single sample gave rise to the 26 T cell receptor beta chains below, sequenced in a study of PD-1 blockade in mismatch repair-deficient tumors. Clones were read by immunoSEQ multiplex PCR, and TCRdb kept only the in-frame ones, dropping some. The table has 15,000 to 20,000 clones, approximately 84% seen once. Here the sequenced sample was PBMCs, taken less than 25 weeks after starting pembrolizumab. The source of these receptors is an adult with mismatch repair-deficient cancer.

In this sample, this clone turned up once. The chain carries TRBV28 and TRBJ2-3; possible D gene TRBD2, 6 bases. CDR1 is MDHEN and CDR2 is SYDVKM in the germline V gene. There are 16 residues in the CDR3. Trimming removed 1 base at V and 4 bases at J, with 15 bases between. The CDR3 region has the DNA TGTGCCAGCAGTTTATCCCGGGGGTTGAGGGCAGATACGCAGTATTTT. It yields the protein CASSLSRGLRADTQYF.

The CDR3 is CASSPPVRVHEQYF. The CDR3 nucleotides read TGTGCCAGCTCACCCCCTGTGAGGGTGCACGAGCAGTACTTC. V and J are TRBV18 and TRBJ2-7; the D gene is possibly TRBD2 (5 bases). The V and J ends lost 3 bases and 5 bases respectively, with 14 bases between them. CDR1 and CDR2 from the germline V gene are KGHSH and LQKENI. The CDR3 is 14 amino acids.

The J gene is TRBJ2-5, the V gene TRBV13; 13 nucleotides line up with TRBD2. The CDR3 is made up of 15 amino acids. With V trimmed by 5 bases and J by 4 bases, 4 bases remained unmatched. Per germline, CDR1 PRHDT and CDR2 FYEKMQ (reference sequence). The CDR3 nucleotides are TGTGCCAGCAGCATAAGACTAGCGGGAGGAGAGACCCAGTACTTC. As protein: CASSIRLAGGETQYF.

V is TRBV18 and J is TRBJ2-3; no reliable D call. V was clipped by 0 bases and J by 4 bases, with 5 bases between them. The germline CDR1 and CDR2 sequences are KGHSH and LQKENI. This CDR3 spans 13 amino acids. Here the CDR3 DNA reads TGTGCCAGCTCACCACCGTCCGCAGATACGCAGTATTTT. It specifies CASSPPSADTQYF.

The rearrangement joins TRBV5-1 to TRBJ2-1; 7 nucleotides line up with TRBD1. With V trimmed by 5 bases and J by 8 bases, 4 bases remained unmatched. The germline gives CDR1 SGHRS, CDR2 YFSETQ. The CDR3 spans 12 residues. In DNA form, the CDR3 reads TGCGCCAGCAGAACTCAGGGGGATGAGCAGTTCTTC. Translated, it gives CASRTQGDEQFF.

The rearrangement links TRBV27 to TRBJ1-2; D ambiguous. The V gene's germline CDR1 is MNHEY and CDR2 SMNVEV (reference sequence). The length of the CDR3 is 15 residues. V lost 3 bases to trimming and J lost 5 bases, with 16 bases between them. CDR3 DNA: TGTGCCAGCAGTTTCCTTATACAGATACCGTATGGCTACACCTTC. It translates to CASSFLIQIPYGYTF.

The sample holds one count of this clone. CDR3 sequence reads: CASRSERDIQYF. Here the CDR3 DNA reads TGTGCCAGCAGATCCGAGAGAGACATTCAGTACTTC. The chain links TRBV6-6 to TRBJ2-4; the D is unclear. Germline CDR1 and CDR2: MNHNY and SVGAGI (reference sequence). Trimming shortened V by 6 bases and J by 8 bases, and 11 bases separated the two germline ends. The CDR3 is made up of 12 amino acids.

The rearrangement uses TRBV21-1 and TRBJ2-5; the table calls TRBD2, which could not be checked here. TRBV21-1 is described as a pseudogene. The CDR3 runs to 15 residues. CDR3 sequence reads: CAWPYRSDLRQTQYF. The CDR3 DNA sequence: TGTGCCTGGCCATACCGGTCGGACTTGAGGCAGACCCAGTACTTC.

The rearrangement joins TRBV9 to TRBJ1-2; the D gene is possibly TRBD1 (6 bases). V was clipped by 4 bases and J by 4 bases, with 14 bases between them. CDR3 size: 14 residues. CDR1 and CDR2 (germline): SGDLS, YYNGEE. CDR3 in amino acids: CASSLTGNSYGYTF. The CDR3, as DNA: TGTGCCAGCAGCTTAACAGGGAATTCCTATGGCTACACCTTC.

The sample holds a few counts of this clone. This sequence joins TRBV15 and TRBJ2-7; tentative D call: TRBD1 (6 bases). Germline assignment: CDR1 LNHNV and CDR2 YYDKDF (reference sequence). The CDR3 has 16 amino acids. Trimming took off 0 bases at V and 3 bases at J, with 15 bases between the two ends. Written as DNA, the CDR3 is TGTGCCACCAGCAGAGATACGGCAGGACAGAGCTACGAGCAGTACTTC. This encodes CATSRDTAGQSYEQYF.

The V call is TRBV28, the J call TRBJ2-1; D possibly corresponds to TRBD1 (5 bases). Germline V lookup: CDR1 MDHEN, CDR2 SYDVKM. This CDR3 is built from 12 residues. Trimming stripped 6 bases from V and 6 bases from J, with 9 bases between. CDR3 amino acids: CASRAQGNEQFF. In nucleotides, the CDR3 is TGTGCCAGCAGGGCGCAGGGCAATGAGCAGTTCTTC.

The chain combines TRBV9 with TRBJ2-1; D is possibly TRBD2 (5 bases). The CDR3 is 14 residues long. V was pared by 4 bases and J by 10 bases, with 18 bases between. Germline V gives CDR1 SGDLS, CDR2 YYNGEE. DNA of the CDR3: TGTGCCAGCAGCATCAGGCTAGCCATGGGAGAGCAGTTCTTC. This codes for CASSIRLAMGEQFF.

The CDR3 sequence is CAPPGGLTDTQYF. CDR3 nucleotide sequence: TGTGCCCCCCCCGGGGGGTTAACAGATACGCAGTATTTT. V and J are TRBV6-5 and TRBJ2-3; 7 bases are shared with TRBD2. The V gene's germline CDR1 is MNHEY and CDR2 SVGAGI. The ends lost 11 bases at V and 3 bases at J; junction bases unmatched: 8. The CDR3 length is 13 residues.

The J gene is TRBJ1-5, the V gene TRBV5-4, with D possibly being TRBD1 (6 bases). The CDR3 contains 13 residues. Germline V gene lookup returns CDR1 SGHNT and CDR2 YYREEE (reference sequence). V gave up 0 bases and J gave up 7 bases, with 8 bases separating them. CDR3 amino acids: CASSLEQGQPQHF. DNA for the CDR3: TGTGCCAGCAGCTTGGAACAGGGCCAGCCCCAGCATTTT.

Only a few counts were recorded for this clone. The chain joins TRBV19 to TRBJ2-7, with D possibly TRBD2 on 5 matching bases. With 3 bases removed from V and 3 bases from J, the gap between germline ends came to 12 bases. The CDR3 contains 14 residues. The germline CDR1 and CDR2 sequences are LNHDA and SQIVND (reference sequence). CDR3 residues: CASSISGSGYEQYF. The CDR3 DNA reads as TGTGCCAGTAGTATTTCGGGGAGCGGCTACGAGCAGTACTTC. Complete variable domain (other parts from reference TRBV19 and TRBJ2-7): DGGITQSPKYLFRKEGQNVTLSCEQNLNHDAMYWYRQDPGQGLRLIYYSQIVNDFQKGDIAEGYSVSREKKESFPLTVTSAQKNPTAFYLCASSISGSGYEQYFGPGTRLTVT.

The chain carries TRBV29-1 and TRBJ2-7; 8 nucleotides line up with TRBD1. Germline CDR1 reads SQVTM; CDR2 reads ANQGSEA. V dropped 7 bases and J dropped 2; count of bases not matched to a gene: 4. The CDR3 has 12 amino acids. Here the CDR3 reads CSAGQGAYEQYF. In DNA, the CDR3 is TGCAGCGCCGGACAGGGAGCCTACGAGCAGTACTTC.

This chain joins TRBV11-2 and TRBJ1-2, with a possible D match to TRBD1 (5 bases). The V end lost 4 bases, the J end lost 3 bases, and 18 bases lay between the germline ends. This CDR3 has 16 amino acids. Germline V gives CDR1 SGHAT, CDR2 FQNNGV. The CDR3 nucleotides read TGTGCCAGCAGCTCCCTCCGGGGGAAGTGGTACTATGGCTACACCTTC. Amino acid sequence: CASSSLRGKWYYGYTF.

The chain is built from TRBV5-1 and TRBJ1-2; a weak D match, TRBD1 (5 bases). Germline V gene sequence: CDR1 SGHRS, CDR2 YFSETQ. V lost 4 bases, J lost 0 bases, and 10 bases lay in between. This CDR3 has 14 amino acids. CDR3 nucleotide sequence: TGCGCCAGCAGCGCTAGGGGATCTAACTATGGCTACACCTTC. This sequence encodes CASSARGSNYGYTF.

The V call is TRBV7-2, the J call TRBJ2-2, with a tentative D call TRBD2 (5 bases). CDR3 length: 16 amino acids. V lost 4 bases, J lost 5 bases, and 17 bases lay in between. Germline loops: CDR1 SGHTA, CDR2 FQGNSA. The CDR3 sequence: CASSSPWGVGTGELFF. CDR3 coding DNA: TGTGCCAGCAGCTCGCCTTGGGGAGTAGGTACCGGGGAGCTGTTTTTT.

V is TRBV19 and J is TRBJ1-2, with TRBD1 matching 10 bases. The CDR3 runs to 11 residues. Germline CDR1 reads LNHDA; CDR2 reads SQIVND (reference sequence). V lost 9 bases and J lost 8; bases outside the gene matches: 3. The CDR3 nucleotides are TGTGCCAGCCGGACAGGGGGAGGCTACACCTTC. This translates into CASRTGGGYTF.

CDR3 sequence: CASSPRNRDRDYGYTF. Here the CDR3 DNA reads TGTGCCAGCAGCCCCAGGAACCGGGACAGAGACTATGGCTACACCTTC. The chain combines TRBV7-9 with TRBJ1-2; 7 bases align to TRBD1. The CDR3 contains 16 residues. V shed 5 bases and J 3 bases; nucleotides not matched to a gene: 12. Germline lookup yields CDR1 SEHNR and CDR2 FQNEAQ (reference sequence).

The chain uses TRBV15 and TRBJ1-4; 12 bases map to TRBD1. V dropped 1 base and J dropped 6; count of bases not matched to a gene: 15. The CDR3 runs to 20 residues. The germline V gene has CDR1 LNHNV and CDR2 YYDKDF (reference sequence). The CDR3 reads CATSRAYTGTGGTQDEKLFF. The DNA of the CDR3 is TGTGCCACCAGCAGAGCTTATACCGGGACAGGGGGCACTCAGGATGAAAAACTGTTTTTT. The full variable domain, with the rest looked up from reference TRBV15 and TRBJ1-4, is DAMVIQNPRYQVTQFGKPVTLSCSQTLNHNVMYWYQQKSSQAPKLLFHYYDKDFNNEADTPDNFQSRRPNTSFCFLDIRSPGLGDTAMYLCATSRAYTGTGGTQDEKLFFGSGTQLSVL.

This clone has a handful of counts. The CDR3 DNA reads as TGTGCCAGCAGCCCCGACGGGAACTGGAACGAGCAGTACTTC. Protein sequence: CASSPDGNWNEQYF. This rearrangement joins TRBV7-9 to TRBJ2-7, with D possibly TRBD2 on 5 matching bases. CDR3 length: 14 amino acids. The V and J ends lost 5 bases and 5 bases respectively, with 16 bases between them. Germline V gene data show CDR1 as SEHNR and CDR2 as FQNEAQ (reference sequence).

The chain uses TRBV25-1 and TRBJ1-4; TRBD1 might be the D (5 bases). The CDR3 runs to 15 residues. The germline CDR1 and CDR2 sequences are MGHDK and SYGVNS. V was pared by 1 base and J by 8 bases, with 14 bases between. As DNA, the CDR3 is TGTGCCAGCAGTGAATTCCGGACATCTTTCGAAAAACTGTTTTTT. Translation gives CASSEFRTSFEKLFF.

Turning to this clone: The sample carries other DNA sequences with the same CDR3. The chain links TRBV5-1 to TRBJ2-7, with TRBD1 matching over 11 bases. V was pared by 2 bases and J by 3 bases, with 1 base of the junction left unmatched. The germline gives CDR1 SGHRS, CDR2 YFSETQ. The CDR3 is made up of 14 amino acids. The CDR3 loop reads CASSFGTGGYEQYF. The CDR3, as DNA: TGCGCCAGCAGCTTCGGGACAGGGGGCTACGAGCAGTACTTC.

The chain is built from TRBV2 and TRBJ2-2, with D possibly being TRBD1 (6 bases). The CDR3 contains 15 residues. V shed 7 bases and J shed 4 bases, with 16 bases lying between them. Germline V gene lookup returns CDR1 SNHLY and CDR2 FYNNEI. CDR3 DNA: TGTGCCAGCAATAAACAGGGAGCCTCCACCGGGGAGCTGTTTTTT. Its translation: CASNKQGASTGELFF. Variable domain in full (rest from reference TRBV2 and TRBJ2-2): EPEVTQTPSHQVTQMGQEVILRCVPISNHLYFYWYRQILGQKVEFLVSFYNNEISEKSEIFDDQFSVERPDGSNFTLKIRSTKLEDSAMYFCASNKQGASTGELFFGEGSRLTVL.